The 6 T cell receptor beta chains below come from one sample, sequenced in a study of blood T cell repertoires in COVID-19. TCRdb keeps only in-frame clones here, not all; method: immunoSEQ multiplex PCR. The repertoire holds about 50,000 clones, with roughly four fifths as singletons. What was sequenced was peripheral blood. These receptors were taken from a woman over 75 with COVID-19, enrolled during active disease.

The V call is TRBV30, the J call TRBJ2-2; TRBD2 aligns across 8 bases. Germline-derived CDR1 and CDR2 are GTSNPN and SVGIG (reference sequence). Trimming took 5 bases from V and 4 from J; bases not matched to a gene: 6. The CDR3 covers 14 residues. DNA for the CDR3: TGTGCCTGGGACGGGACTAGTATCACCGGGGAGCTGTTTTTT. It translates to CAWDGTSITGELFF. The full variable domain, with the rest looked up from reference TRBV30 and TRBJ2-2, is SQTIHQWPATLVQPVGSPLSLECTVEGTSNPNLYWYRQAAGRGLQLLFYSVGIGQISSEVPQNLSASRPQDRQFILSSKKLLLSDSGFYLCAWDGTSITGELFFGEGSRLTVL.

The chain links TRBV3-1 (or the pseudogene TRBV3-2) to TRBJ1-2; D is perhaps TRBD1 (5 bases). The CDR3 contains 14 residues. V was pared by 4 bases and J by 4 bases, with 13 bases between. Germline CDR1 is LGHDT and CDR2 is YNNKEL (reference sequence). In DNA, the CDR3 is TGTGCCAGCAGCCCCTCGGGGGAGGGCTATGGCTACACCTTC. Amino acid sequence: CASSPSGEGYGYTF.

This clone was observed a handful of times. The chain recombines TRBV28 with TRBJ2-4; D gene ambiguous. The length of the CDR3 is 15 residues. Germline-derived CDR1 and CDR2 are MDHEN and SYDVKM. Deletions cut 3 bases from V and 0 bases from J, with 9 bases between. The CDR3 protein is CASSFSEIAKNIQYF. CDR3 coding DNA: TGTGCCAGCAGTTTTTCGGAGATAGCCAAAAACATTCAGTACTTC.

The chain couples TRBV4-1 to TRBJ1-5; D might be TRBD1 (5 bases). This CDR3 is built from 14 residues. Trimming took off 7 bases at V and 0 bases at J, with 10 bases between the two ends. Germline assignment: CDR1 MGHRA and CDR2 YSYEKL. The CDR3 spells CASTPDNSNQPQHF. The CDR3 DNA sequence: TGCGCCAGCACCCCGGACAATAGCAATCAGCCCCAGCATTTT.

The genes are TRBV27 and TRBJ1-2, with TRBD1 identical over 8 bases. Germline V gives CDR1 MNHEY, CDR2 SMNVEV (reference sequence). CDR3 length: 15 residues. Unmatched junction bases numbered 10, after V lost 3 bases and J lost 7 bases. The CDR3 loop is CASSLIPGGARGYTF. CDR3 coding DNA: TGTGCCAGCAGTTTGATTCCAGGGGGCGCGCGTGGCTACACCTTC.

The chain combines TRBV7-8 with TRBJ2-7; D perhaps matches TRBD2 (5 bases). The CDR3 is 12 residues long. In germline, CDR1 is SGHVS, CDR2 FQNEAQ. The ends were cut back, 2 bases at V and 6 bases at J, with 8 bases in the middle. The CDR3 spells CASSLSGGEQYF. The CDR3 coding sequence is TGTGCCAGCAGCTTAAGCGGAGGCGAGCAGTACTTC.